These 2 T cell receptor beta chains were all obtained from the same sample, sequenced in a study of Tregs in tolerant kidney transplant recipients. Libraries were prepared by immunoSEQ multiplex PCR; TCRdb keeps only in-frame clonotypes and omits some of them. This table holds 15,000 to 17,000 clones, roughly nine tenths found once. The sample taken for sequencing was CD8+ T cells from blood. The receptor set was obtained from a human donor in good health.

This chain links TRBV10-3 with TRBJ2-2, with D perhaps TRBD1 (6 bases). V was shortened by 7 bases and J by 10 bases, with 10 bases between the two germline ends. Germline values: CDR1 ENHRY, CDR2 SYGVKD. CDR3 length: 11 amino acids. CDR3 DNA sequence: TGTGCCATCATGAGGGGGTTGGAGCTGTTTTTT. This translates into CAIMRGLELFF.

Points on this clone: Its ends do not fully match the called genes, so a read error is possible. Here the CDR3 reads CASSVATSHMNPGELFF. The CDR3 DNA sequence: TGTGCCAGCAGCGTAGCGACCTCTCATATGAACCCCGGGGAGCTGTTTTTT. V usage is TRBV9 and J usage is TRBJ2-2, with unresolved D. The germline V gene has CDR1 SGDLS and CDR2 YYNGEE. The CDR3 runs to 17 residues.